A selection of T cell receptor beta chains follows, all from one sample in a study of breast tumors, draining lymph nodes, adjacent tissues. TCRdb processed the multiplex PCR reads anew with MiXCR; each CDR3 protein has one entry. The repertoire has 150,000 to 200,000 distinct CDR3 sequences, approximately 33% of them found once; the top ten carry over 3.5%. Sample: axillary lymph node tissue. These receptors were obtained from a female donor with breast cancer. Some clones in this sample may be carry-over from other donors' samples. The CDR3 runs from the conserved cysteine through the conserved F or W. D genes are given only for firm matches. Clone size is stated in some rows and not others, as once, few, many or a class when expanded.

V: TRBV29-1
D: TRBD1
size: NA
J: TRBJ1-2
CDR3: CSVVRGQNEQGHTF
DNA: TGCAGCGTTGTAAGGGGGCAGAACGAGCAGGGACACACCTTC

V: TRBV4-1
D: TRBD1
size: many
J: TRBJ1-6
CDR3: CASSEWDSNSPLHF
DNA: TGCGCCAGCAGCGAATGGGACAGTAATTCACCCCTCCACTTT

V: TRBV19
D: NA
size: many
J: TRBJ2-1
CDR3: CASSTQGLSYNEQFF
DNA: TGTGCCAGTAGTACCCAGGGTTTGTCCTACAATGAGCAGTTCTTC

V: TRBV7-8
D: TRBD2
size: many
J: TRBJ2-3
CDR3: CASSLRLAGVPDTQYF
DNA: TGTGCCAGCAGCTTAAGACTAGCGGGAGTTCCAGATACGCAGTATTTT

V: TRBV9
D: NA
size: many
J: TRBJ2-1
CDR3: CASSPDLTANEQFF
DNA: TGTGCCAGCAGCCCAGACCTAACTGCCAATGAGCAGTTCTTC

V: TRBV7-7
D: NA
size: NA
J: TRBJ1-3
CDR3: CASSLGGMNTIYF
DNA: TGTGCTAGCAGCCTCGGTGGGATGAACACCATATATTTT

V: TRBV7-2
D: NA
size: NA
J: TRBJ2-3
CDR3: CASSLTLLDTDTQYF
DNA: TGTGCCAGCAGCCTTACCCTATTGGACACAGATACGCAGTATTTT

V: TRBV20-1
D: NA
size: NA
J: TRBJ1-6
CDR3: CSAQVVGELYNSPLHF
DNA: TGCAGTGCCCAGGTCGTCGGGGAATTGTATAATTCACCCCTCCACTTT

V: TRBV10-1
D: TRBD2
size: NA
J: TRBJ2-3
CDR3: CASSTVGGRLTDTQYF
DNA: TGCGCCAGCAGTACCGTGGGCGGGAGGCTCACAGATACGCAGTATTTT

V: TRBV30
D: NA
size: NA
J: TRBJ1-1
CDR3: CAWSGMLHTEAFF
DNA: TGTGCCTGGAGTGGTATGTTGCACACTGAAGCTTTCTTT

V: TRBV20-1
D: TRBD2
size: few
J: TRBJ2-7
CDR3: CSARTSGRTPSREQYF
DNA: TGCAGTGCTCGGACTAGCGGGAGGACCCCCTCTAGAGAGCAGTACTTC

V: TRBV27
D: NA
size: NA
J: TRBJ1-3
CDR3: CASSSLAASGNTIYF
DNA: TGTGCCAGCAGTTCGTTAGCGGCGTCTGGAAACACCATATATTTT

V: TRBV24-1
D: NA
size: NA
J: TRBJ2-6
CDR3: CATSDSSGDGANVLTF
DNA: TGTGCCACCAGTGATTCCTCAGGGGATGGGGCCAACGTCCTGACTTTC

V: TRBV5-8
D: TRBD1
size: NA
J: TRBJ1-5
CDR3: CASSLATGGNQPQHF
DNA: TGTGCCAGCAGCTTGGCGACAGGGGGCAATCAGCCCCAGCATTTT

V: TRBV7-2
D: NA
size: NA
J: TRBJ1-5
CDR3: CASSRGTSYNQPQHF
DNA: TGTGCCAGCAGCCGAGGGACTAGCTACAATCAGCCCCAGCATTTT

V: TRBV19
D: NA
size: NA
J: TRBJ1-2
CDR3: CASRRPPGADSNYGYTF
DNA: TGTGCCAGTAGGCGCCCCCCCGGAGCGGACTCTAACTATGGCTACACCTTC

V: TRBV14
D: NA
size: many
J: TRBJ2-2
CDR3: CASSQGRGVGELFF
DNA: TGTGCCAGCAGCCAAGGCAGGGGCGTCGGGGAGCTGTTTTTT

V: TRBV9
D: NA
size: many
J: TRBJ2-5
CDR3: CASSVTQRGTQYF
DNA: TGTGCCAGCAGCGTAACTCAGAGGGGGACCCAGTACTTC

V: TRBV5-4
D: TRBD1
size: NA
J: TRBJ1-1
CDR3: CASSLAGTGGTEAFF
DNA: TGTGCCAGCAGCTTGGCCGGGACAGGGGGGACTGAAGCTTTCTTT

V: TRBV7-9
D: NA
size: many
J: TRBJ2-1
CDR3: CASSPGTPHPQFF
DNA: TGTGCCAGCAGCCCCGGGACACCGCACCCTCAGTTCTTC

V: TRBV4-2
D: NA
size: once
J: TRBJ2-7
CDR3: CASSHGAVNPTYEQYF
DNA: TGTGCTAGCAGCCACGGCGCCGTGAATCCTACGTACGAGCAGTACTTC

V: TRBV10-2
D: NA
size: many
J: TRBJ2-7
CDR3: CASMGGSYEQYF
DNA: TGCGCCAGCATGGGCGGATCCTACGAGCAGTACTTC

V: TRBV12-3/TRBV12-4
D: TRBD2
size: many
J: TRBJ2-1
CDR3: CASRNPQVRQASGRGSNEQFF
DNA: TGTGCCAGCAGAAACCCGCAAGTCAGACAGGCTAGCGGGAGGGGTAGCAATGAGCAGTTCTTC

V: TRBV19
D: NA
size: once
J: TRBJ2-7
CDR3: CASSIKGNRAYEQYF
DNA: TGCGCCAGTAGTATCAAGGGCAACCGAGCCTACGAGCAGTACTTC

V: TRBV12-3/TRBV12-4
D: NA
size: many
J: TRBJ1-2
CDR3: CASSFGRTNYGYTF
DNA: TGTGCCAGCAGTTTCGGACGGACCAACTATGGCTACACCTTC

V: TRBV27
D: NA
size: many
J: TRBJ1-2
CDR3: CASSQNQWGGYTF
DNA: TGTGCCAGCAGCCAAAACCAATGGGGCGGCTACACCTTC

V: TRBV6-5
D: NA
size: many
J: TRBJ2-2
CDR3: CASSYSRIVGGTGELFF
DNA: TGTGCCAGCAGTTACTCGAGAATCGTCGGGGGCACCGGGGAGCTGTTTTTT

V: TRBV9
D: TRBD1
size: NA
J: TRBJ2-5
CDR3: CASSLDPGGRDQETQYF
DNA: TGTGCCAGCAGCCTTGACCCAGGGGGCCGTGACCAAGAGACCCAGTACTTC

V: TRBV3-1
D: NA
size: many
J: TRBJ1-2
CDR3: CASSRPGEGLYGYTF
DNA: TGTGCCAGCAGCCGCCCGGGGGAGGGCCTTTATGGCTACACCTTC

V: TRBV3-1
D: NA
size: NA
J: TRBJ2-5
CDR3: CASSQGGGSQETQYF
DNA: TGTGCCAGCAGCCAAGGGGGGGGCAGCCAAGAGACCCAGTACTTC

V: TRBV7-2
D: TRBD2
size: NA
J: TRBJ2-7
CDR3: CASSLRGGRYEQYF
DNA: TGCGCCAGCAGCTTACGCGGGGGAAGGTACGAGCAGTACTTC

V: TRBV7-3
D: TRBD2
size: NA
J: TRBJ2-1
CDR3: CASSPQLAGGRGDNEQFF
DNA: TGTGCCAGCAGCCCCCAACTAGCGGGAGGGCGAGGGGACAATGAGCAGTTCTTC

V: TRBV14
D: NA
size: NA
J: TRBJ1-1
CDR3: CASSQVIWGRVTEAFF
DNA: TGTGCCAGCAGCCAAGTAATCTGGGGCAGGGTCACTGAAGCTTTCTTT

V: TRBV2
D: TRBD2
size: NA
J: TRBJ2-6
CDR3: CASRELTSGDNVLTF
DNA: TGTGCCAGCAGGGAGTTAACTAGCGGGGACAACGTCCTGACTTTC

V: TRBV6-5
D: TRBD2
size: NA
J: TRBJ2-1
CDR3: CASSQSGSSYNEQFF
DNA: TGTGCCAGCAGCCAAAGCGGGAGCTCCTACAATGAGCAGTTCTTC

V: TRBV20-1
D: TRBD2
size: NA
J: TRBJ2-3
CDR3: CSARDSGSKNTQYF
DNA: TGCAGTGCTAGGGATAGCGGGAGTAAAAATACGCAGTATTTT

V: TRBV6-5
D: NA
size: many
J: TRBJ2-1
CDR3: CASSLTETTTYNEQFF
DNA: TGTGCCAGCAGTTTAACCGAGACTACTACCTACAATGAGCAGTTCTTC

V: TRBV6-5
D: NA
size: many
J: TRBJ2-3
CDR3: CASSPGRISTDTQYF
DNA: TGTGCCAGCAGTCCCGGCCGTATTAGCACAGATACGCAGTATTTT

V: TRBV6-2/TRBV6-3
D: TRBD2
size: NA
J: TRBJ2-7
CDR3: CACSHSILAGGRKAYEQYF
DNA: TGTGCCTGCAGTCACTCGATACTAGCGGGAGGCCGAAAAGCCTACGAGCAGTACTTC

V: TRBV7-9
D: NA
size: NA
J: TRBJ2-2
CDR3: CASSPTVGELFF
DNA: TGTGCCAGCAGCCCCACTGTCGGGGAGCTGTTTTTT

V: TRBV6-1
D: TRBD1
size: many
J: TRBJ1-5
CDR3: CASSEVVTGGPRPQHF
DNA: TGTGCCAGCAGTGAAGTGGTGACAGGGGGCCCGAGGCCCCAGCATTTT

V: TRBV20-1
D: NA
size: NA
J: TRBJ2-3
CDR3: CSARFSPNEQYF
DNA: TGCAGTGCTAGATTCAGCCCTAATGAGCAGTATTTT

V: TRBV6-2/TRBV6-3
D: TRBD2
size: many
J: TRBJ2-7
CDR3: CASSYLAGGNTDYEQYF
DNA: TGTGCCAGCAGTTACCTAGCGGGAGGTAATACGGACTACGAGCAGTACTTC

V: TRBV9
D: NA
size: NA
J: TRBJ1-4
CDR3: CASSEGPNEKLFF
DNA: TGTGCCAGCAGCGAGGGGCCCAATGAAAAACTGTTTTTT

V: TRBV19
D: NA
size: many
J: TRBJ2-2
CDR3: CASSTGPNTGELFF
DNA: TGTGCCAGCAGCACAGGCCCGAACACCGGGGAGCTGTTTTTT

V: TRBV10-3
D: TRBD2
size: many
J: TRBJ2-2
CDR3: CAIRPGLAGGSNTGELFF
DNA: TGTGCCATCAGACCGGGACTAGCGGGAGGTTCTAACACCGGGGAGCTGTTTTTT

V: TRBV7-2
D: TRBD2
size: many
J: TRBJ2-3
CDR3: CASSLILAGGRDTQYF
DNA: TGTGCCAGCAGCTTGATACTAGCGGGGGGCCGGGATACGCAGTATTTT

V: TRBV4-1
D: TRBD1
size: NA
J: TRBJ1-1
CDR3: CASTHRGGNTEAFF
DNA: TGCGCCAGCACGCACAGGGGGGGGAACACTGAAGCTTTCTTT

V: TRBV3-2
D: NA
size: many
J: TRBJ1-4
CDR3: CASSLTGSGEKLFF
DNA: TGTGCCAGCAGCCTCACAGGGTCGGGCGAAAAACTGTTTTTT

V: TRBV7-8
D: TRBD2
size: many
J: TRBJ2-2
CDR3: CASSLPGLAGITGELFF
DNA: TGTGCCAGCAGCTTACCAGGACTAGCGGGGATCACCGGGGAGCTGTTTTTT

V: TRBV2
D: TRBD1
size: many
J: TRBJ2-2
CDR3: CAIPGDRNTGELFF
DNA: TGTGCCATTCCCGGGGACAGGAACACCGGGGAGCTGTTTTTT

V: TRBV7-2
D: TRBD1
size: NA
J: TRBJ2-7
CDR3: CASSPLPGQGEVGEQYF
DNA: TGTGCCAGCAGCCCACTCCCGGGACAGGGTGAGGTGGGAGAGCAGTACTTC

V: TRBV30
D: NA
size: NA
J: TRBJ1-1
CDR3: CAWRKWQGLFTEAFF
DNA: TGTGCCTGGAGAAAATGGCAGGGGTTGTTCACTGAAGCTTTCTTT

V: TRBV27
D: TRBD2
size: NA
J: TRBJ2-1
CDR3: CASSAPGLALHEQFF
DNA: TGTGCCAGCAGTGCCCCGGGACTAGCGCTACATGAGCAGTTCTTC

V: TRBV6-1
D: NA
size: few
J: TRBJ1-5
CDR3: CASSEFFGTRYSNQPQHF
DNA: TGTGCCAGCAGTGAATTTTTTGGGACAAGATATAGCAATCAGCCCCAGCATTTT